This TCR beta chain was identified during a study of cytomegalovirus exposure and HLA in healthy donors. Broader study findings: Some 150 TCR beta chains were listed as cytomegalovirus-associated. As a later analysis revealed, most CMV-associated TCR beta chains appeared HLA-restricted.

Regarding this clone: Its antigen is unidentified.

Primers included in the PCR were 60 Vbeta and 13 Jbeta primers. Produced via immunoSEQ multiplex PCR; TCRdb's table is partial and in-frame only. The sample consists of some 150,000 clones, about two thirds of them appearing once. The receptor comes from a human donor in good health. Material for sequencing was PBMCs.

CDR3 loop: CASSPPGGTGANVLTF. The CDR3 nucleotides read TGTGCCAGCTCACCACCGGGGGGAACTGGGGCCAACGTCCTGACTTTC. The V call is TRBV18, the J call TRBJ2-6; D is perhaps TRBD2 (6 bases). Germline loops: CDR1 KGHSH, CDR2 LQKENI. The CDR3 has 16 amino acids. V lost 0 bases and J lost 2, with 8 bases in between.